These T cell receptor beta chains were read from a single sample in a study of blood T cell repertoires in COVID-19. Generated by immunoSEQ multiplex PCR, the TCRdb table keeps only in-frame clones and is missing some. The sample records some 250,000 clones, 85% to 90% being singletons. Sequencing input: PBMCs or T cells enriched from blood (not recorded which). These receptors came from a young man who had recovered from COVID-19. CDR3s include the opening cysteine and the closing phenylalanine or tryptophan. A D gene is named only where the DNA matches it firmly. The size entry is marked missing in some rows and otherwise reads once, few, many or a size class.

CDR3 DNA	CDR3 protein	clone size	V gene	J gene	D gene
TGTGCCAGCAGCGTAAGGGCGACTAGCGGGAACACCGGGGAGCTGTTTTTT	CASSVRATSGNTGELFF	-	TRBV9	TRBJ2-2	TRBD2
TGCGCCAGCAGCGCCCTGCCGGGACAGGGAGGCACCGGGGAGCTGTTTTTT	CASSALPGQGGTGELFF	few	TRBV5-1	TRBJ2-2	TRBD1
TGCGCCAGCAGCCAAGTAGGGGGCCAAGAGACCCAGTACTTC	CASSQVGGQETQYF	-	TRBV5-1	TRBJ2-5	-
TGCGCCAGCAGCTTGGTTTCCAGGGGTTACTCTGGGGCCAACGTCCTGACTTTC	CASSLVSRGYSGANVLTF	-	TRBV5-1	TRBJ2-6	-
TGTGCCAGCAGCTATGCCGGGAGCCCTAATGAAAAACTGTTTTTT	CASSYAGSPNEKLFF	-	TRBV5-5	TRBJ1-4	-
TGTGCCATCAGGGCTCAGGGGGCAGGCGATTCACCCCTCCACTTT	CAIRAQGAGDSPLHF	-	TRBV10-3	TRBJ1-6	TRBD1
TGTGCCAGCAGCTTACAGAATGAGCAGTTCTTC	CASSLQNEQFF	-	TRBV7-9	TRBJ2-1	-
TGTGCCAGCAGCCGATCAGGGGCAGGGGCAAACTATGGCTACACCTTC	CASSRSGAGANYGYTF	-	TRBV7-6	TRBJ1-2	-
TGTGCCAGCAGCCTAGAGAGGTCCGGGACAGAGATTACGGACTCTGGAAACACCATATATTTT	CASSLERSGTEITDSGNTIYF	-	TRBV7-6	TRBJ1-3	TRBD1
TGTGCCAGCAGCGTAACCCCTACGACAGGGGTGACTGAAGCTTTCTTT	CASSVTPTTGVTEAFF	once	TRBV9	TRBJ1-1	TRBD1
TGTGCCAGCAGCCCTGCAGGGGGCCGAACTGAAGCTTTCTTT	CASSPAGGRTEAFF	-	TRBV2	TRBJ1-1	TRBD1
TGCGCCAGCAGCCAAGATCAGGAACTAGCGGTAGGAGTGTTTCCCTACGAGCAGTACTTC	CASSQDQELAVGVFPYEQYF	few	TRBV4-1	TRBJ2-7	TRBD2
TGTGCCAGTAGCCCGGGACTCGCTAATTCACCCCTCCACTTT	CASSPGLANSPLHF	-	TRBV19	TRBJ1-6	-
TGCGCCAGCAGCCGGACAGGTCCCCAAGAGACCCAGTACTTC	CASSRTGPQETQYF	-	TRBV5-1	TRBJ2-5	TRBD1
TGTGCCAGCAGTTTGCCGTACGGACAGGGGAACACCGGGGAGCTGTTTTTT	CASSLPYGQGNTGELFF	few	TRBV27	TRBJ2-2	TRBD1
TGTGCCACCAAAAGGGACAGCTCCTACGAGCAGTACTTC	CATKRDSSYEQYF	-	TRBV6-5	TRBJ2-7	TRBD1
TGCGCCAGCAGCTTGGTAGCAGATAATTCACCCCTCCACTTT	CASSLVADNSPLHF	-	TRBV5-1	TRBJ1-6	-
TGTGCCTGGAGGAGCCGACGGAGGCTGAGATATGGCTACACCTTC	CAWRSRRRLRYGYTF	-	TRBV30	TRBJ1-2	-
TGTGCCAGTTCGACAGGGGTCACTGAAGCTTTCTTT	CASSTGVTEAFF	-	TRBV19	TRBJ1-1	TRBD1
TGTGCCAGCAGCGGTATGACAGAAGAAAATCAGCCCCAGCATTTT	CASSGMTEENQPQHF	-	TRBV2	TRBJ1-5	-
TGTGCCAGCAGCGCAAAGGGGGTCCGCGATGACGAGCAGTACTTC	CASSAKGVRDDEQYF	-	TRBV13	TRBJ2-7	-
TGTGCCAGCAGCCCGGGGTCTGGGCCCGGGGGGGAGACCCAGTACTTC	CASSPGSGPGGETQYF	-	TRBV14	TRBJ2-5	TRBD2
TGTGCCAGCGGGCGACAGGACGGCTACACCTTC	CASGRQDGYTF	-	TRBV6-6	TRBJ1-2	-
TGTGCCAGCGCCAAGGGGGAGGGGCTAAGCACAGATACGCAGTATTTT	CASAKGEGLSTDTQYF	-	TRBV2	TRBJ2-3	-
TGTGCCACCAGCAGAAGGACTAATTTGGCAGATACGCAGTATTTT	CATSRRTNLADTQYF	-	TRBV15	TRBJ2-3	-
TGTGCCAGCAGCTTAGTACAAGTTCCCAAATACAATGAGCAGTTCTTC	CASSLVQVPKYNEQFF	-	TRBV7-9	TRBJ2-1	-
TGTGCCAGCTCACCTCCTACACGGGAAGGCTACACCTTC	CASSPPTREGYTF	-	TRBV18	TRBJ1-2	-
TGTGCCAGCAGATATGCGGGGGGCGGCGATGAGCAGTTCTTC	CASRYAGGGDEQFF	few	TRBV28	TRBJ2-1	TRBD2
TGTGCCAGCAGCCTTAGCGGGGGGCTTAACAATGAGCAGTTCTTC	CASSLSGGLNNEQFF	-	TRBV11-3	TRBJ2-1	TRBD2
TGTGCCAGCAAAGGGGGATTCTCTGGAAACACCATATATTTT	CASKGGFSGNTIYF	-	TRBV27	TRBJ1-3	-
TGTGCCAGCAGCCCTAAACTAGCGGGAGCGTCCAATGAGCAGTTCTTC	CASSPKLAGASNEQFF	-	TRBV7-9	TRBJ2-1	TRBD2
TGTGCCAGCAGCCCCGGGACAGGGGGTTTATTTGAAAAACTGTTTTTT	CASSPGTGGLFEKLFF	-	TRBV7-9	TRBJ1-4	TRBD1
TGTGCCAGCAGTACTCTCTCAGGAAGGGGGCCGCACGAGCAGTACTTC	CASSTLSGRGPHEQYF	once	TRBV27	TRBJ2-7	TRBD1
TGTGCCAGCAGCAGAGACCGGGACAGCTTCTCCCCACGGTACTACGAGCAGTACTTC	CASSRDRDSFSPRYYEQYF	-	TRBV21-1	TRBJ2-7	-
TGTGCCAGCAGCCAAGATCTCTCTGAGGGCTCCTACAATGAGCAGTTCTTC	CASSQDLSEGSYNEQFF	-	TRBV14	TRBJ2-1	-
TGTGCCAGCAGTTTTGGGCTAGCGGCTTCTAATGAGCAGTTCTTC	CASSFGLAASNEQFF	-	TRBV28	TRBJ2-1	TRBD2
TGTGCCAGCAGCTCGGCAGGGCTGGGGACTGAAGCTTTCTTT	CASSSAGLGTEAFF	once	TRBV11-2	TRBJ1-1	-
TGCGCCAGCAGAGTTATCGTGGGTTTAGCGGGGGCCCCCAGCACAGATACGCAGTATTTT	CASRVIVGLAGAPSTDTQYF	-	TRBV5-1	TRBJ2-3	TRBD2
TGTGCCAGCAGCTTAGTACTAGCCGGCGGTGAGCAGTACTTC	CASSLVLAGGEQYF	-	TRBV7-9	TRBJ2-7	-
TGTGCCAGCCGGTCGGGTATATACACCGGGGAGCTGTTTTTT	CASRSGIYTGELFF	-	TRBV6-4	TRBJ2-2	-
TGTGCCAGCAGTGAAGCGACTTCCGGAAACACCATATATTTT	CASSEATSGNTIYF	-	TRBV2	TRBJ1-3	-
TGTGCCAGCGCTCGCGGGTTGAGGGACACTGAAGCTTTCTTT	CASARGLRDTEAFF	few	TRBV2	TRBJ1-1	-
TGTGCCAGCAGCTTCATCGGGGGGCCTGGCGGGGAGCTGTTTTTT	CASSFIGGPGGELFF	-	TRBV11-2	TRBJ2-2	-
TGTGCCAGCTCACCACGGCAGGGTGTCACTGAAGCTTTCTTT	CASSPRQGVTEAFF	many	TRBV18	TRBJ1-1	-